The rows below give T cell receptor beta chains drawn from one sample of a study of vaccination effects on CD4 cells after COVID-19. The protocol was immunoSEQ multiplex PCR, while the TCRdb copy is restricted to in-frame clones and leaves out a portion. This sample yields about 73,000 clones, of which roughly 74% are seen a single time; 2.5% to 3% belongs to the top ten. For these receptors, no antigen is known. The sequences come from CD4+ T cells from PBMCs cultured with HCoV-NL63 spike peptides, collected before COVID-19 vaccination. The receptors were gathered from a human donor who received a COVID-19 vaccine. The CDR3 runs from the conserved cysteine through the conserved F or W. D genes are given only for firm matches. Clone sizes are given selectively: once, few, many, or a class where the clone is expanded.

d_gene	len	abundance	v_gene	j_gene	CDR3nt	CDR3aa
NA	13	NA	TRBV10-2	TRBJ2-3	TGCGCCAGCAGCGAAAGAAGCACAGATACGCAGTATTTT	CASSERSTDTQYF
NA	15	NA	TRBV24-1	TRBJ2-4	TGTGCCACCAGTGACCGAGGGGTGGGCGCTGGGGCTCAGTACTTC	CATSDRGVGAGAQYF
TRBD1	14	NA	TRBV5-1	TRBJ1-1	TGCGCCAGCAGCGGGACAGGGTCTTCGGCTGAAGCTTTCTTT	CASSGTGSSAEAFF
TRBD1	18	NA	TRBV5-1	TRBJ2-3	TGCGCCAGCAGCTTGATGGGACAGGGTTGGACTAACACAGATACGCAGTATTTT	CASSLMGQGWTNTDTQYF
TRBD1	13	few	TRBV19	TRBJ2-3	TGTGCCAGTAGTAGAGGGACAGGAGATACGCAGTATTTT	CASSRGTGDTQYF
NA	13	few	TRBV5-4	TRBJ2-3	TGTGCCAGCAACCCATCCAGCACAGATACGCAGTATTTT	CASNPSSTDTQYF
TRBD1	15	NA	TRBV9	TRBJ2-1	TGTGCCAGCAGCTTTCGACAGGGGGCCTACAATGAGCAGTTCTTC	CASSFRQGAYNEQFF
TRBD2	16	NA	TRBV7-2	TRBJ2-2	TGTGCCAGCAGCCTATTAGCGGGGGAAAGCACCGGGGAGCTGTTTTTT	CASSLLAGESTGELFF
NA	12	NA	TRBV7-2	TRBJ1-2	TGTGCCAGCAGCTTAGTGGGGGTTGGCTACACCTTC	CASSLVGVGYTF
NA	15	few	TRBV3-1/TRBV3-2	TRBJ1-6	TGTGCCAGCAGCCCGATGGCCGGGGGCGCAGGAACCCTCCACTTT	CASSPMAGGAGTLHF
NA	14	NA	TRBV24-1	TRBJ2-3	TGTGCCACCAGTGACCCGGGACTTGCAGATACGCAGTATTTT	CATSDPGLADTQYF
TRBD1	15	once	TRBV24-1	TRBJ2-5	TGTGCCACCAGTGATACCGGGACAGCCCAAGAGACCCAGTACTTC	CATSDTGTAQETQYF
NA	14	NA	TRBV18	TRBJ2-5	TGTGCCAGCTCACCCCGGGACATCCAAGAGACCCAGTACTTC	CASSPRDIQETQYF
NA	15	NA	TRBV9	TRBJ2-1	TGTGCCAGCAGCGTAGACGCGGGGACCGACAATGAGCAGTTCTTC	CASSVDAGTDNEQFF
NA	12	NA	TRBV6-5	TRBJ1-4	TGTGCCAGCATTAGGGGAGGGGAAAAACTGTTTTTT	CASIRGGEKLFF
TRBD1	13	few	TRBV24-1	TRBJ1-1	TGTGCCACCGCGGGACAGGGGAACACTGAAGCTTTCTTT	CATAGQGNTEAFF
TRBD1	15	NA	TRBV3-1/TRBV3-2	TRBJ1-4	TGTGCCAGCAGCCCCAGGGACAGCTTTTCTGAAAAACTGTTTTTT	CASSPRDSFSEKLFF
NA	14	NA	TRBV25-1	TRBJ2-6	TGTGCCAGCAGTGCCAACTCTGGGGCCAACGTCCTGACTTTC	CASSANSGANVLTF
NA	16	NA	TRBV30	TRBJ2-5	TGTGCCTGGAGTGTACCGGGCCAGACATTCCAAGAGACCCAGTACTTC	CAWSVPGQTFQETQYF
TRBD1	13	few	TRBV12-3/TRBV12-4	TRBJ1-6	TGTGCCAGCAGCTTAACAGGGGATTCACCCCTCCACTTT	CASSLTGDSPLHF
TRBD1	13	few	TRBV29-1	TRBJ1-2	TGCAGCGTTCTCAGGGGGACCAACTATGGCTACACCTTC	CSVLRGTNYGYTF
TRBD2	13	NA	TRBV12-3/TRBV12-4	TRBJ2-5	TGTGCCAGCAGTTTAAGGGGAGGGGAGACCCAGTACTTC	CASSLRGGETQYF
TRBD2	20	few	TRBV3-1/TRBV3-2	TRBJ2-2	TGTGCCAGCAGCCCTACCACCCGACTAGCGGGGAACCCCCACACCGGGGAGCTGTTTTTT	CASSPTTRLAGNPHTGELFF
NA	14	NA	TRBV10-3	TRBJ2-5	TGTGCCATCAGTGAAAGAACAGATCAAGAGACCCAGTACTTC	CAISERTDQETQYF
TRBD1	13	NA	TRBV7-8	TRBJ1-2	TGTGCCAGCAGCTTAGGGCAGGGGGATGGCTACACCTTC	CASSLGQGDGYTF
NA	15	NA	TRBV5-1	TRBJ1-1	TGCGCCAGCAGCAGAGTACCCGACACCAACACTGAAGCTTTCTTT	CASSRVPDTNTEAFF
NA	17	few	TRBV4-2	TRBJ1-3	TGTGCCAGCAGCCAAACCCTCACAGGAGTCTCTGGAAACACCATATATTTT	CASSQTLTGVSGNTIYF
TRBD1	14	NA	TRBV3-1/TRBV3-2	TRBJ1-5	TGTGCCAGCAGCTTAACAGGGGAAGATCAGCCCCAGCATTTT	CASSLTGEDQPQHF
NA	14	once	TRBV10-2	TRBJ1-5	TGCGCCAGCAGTGATAGGGTCGGCAATCAGCCCCAGCATTTT	CASSDRVGNQPQHF
NA	14	NA	TRBV10-1	TRBJ1-5	TGCGCCAGCAGTGAGTCAGGGCGTGATCAGCCCCAGCATTTT	CASSESGRDQPQHF
NA	13	NA	TRBV12-3/TRBV12-4	TRBJ1-3	TGTGCCAGCAGTTTAACCGCCGGAAACACCATATATTTT	CASSLTAGNTIYF
NA	13	NA	TRBV18	TRBJ2-3	TGTGCCAGCTCACCAGTTGCCACAGATACGCAGTATTTT	CASSPVATDTQYF
TRBD1	15	NA	TRBV25-1	TRBJ2-1	TGTGCCAGCAGTGAAGCCGGGACAGGGGTCAGTGAGCAGTTCTTC	CASSEAGTGVSEQFF
NA	14	few	TRBV6-5	TRBJ1-2	TGTGCCAGCAGTTACAGGGGTTCCGCGGATGGCTACACCTTC	CASSYRGSADGYTF
NA	13	NA	TRBV27	TRBJ1-5	TGTGCCAGCAGTTTAGACAGGTATCAGCCCCAGCATTTT	CASSLDRYQPQHF
NA	14	NA	TRBV6-5	TRBJ2-1	TGTGCCAGCAGTTACCGGGGAAGGAACAATGAGCAGTTCTTC	CASSYRGRNNEQFF
NA	18	NA	TRBV9	TRBJ1-5	TGTGCCAGCAGCGAAAATAGTCTCGGGACACCTAGCAATCAGCCCCAGCATTTT	CASSENSLGTPSNQPQHF
NA	13	NA	TRBV7-9	TRBJ2-5	TGTGCCAGCAAAATGGCAGGAAAAGAGACCCAGTACTTC	CASKMAGKETQYF
NA	12	NA	TRBV29-1	TRBJ2-5	TGCAGCGTTGAATTCGATGAAGAGACCCAGTACTTC	CSVEFDEETQYF